The 32 T cell receptor beta chains given below trace back to one sample, sequenced in a study of shared clonotypes between healthy human individuals. Here immunoSEQ multiplex PCR was the method, and the copy in TCRdb shows in-frame clones only, minus some. This table holds approximately 2,200,000 clones, roughly 91% found once. Only CD45RO-negative cells positively selected for CCR7 counted as naive CD8 cells, so terminally differentiated effector memory CD45RA+ cells were excluded. Sequencing was done on a sample of naive CD8+ T cells from PBMCs. These TCRs come from a man aged 18 to 30 in good health. Some clones in this sample may be carry-over from other donors' samples.

The V gene is TRBV7-9, the J gene TRBJ2-1; 8 bases align to TRBD2. The CDR3 is 18 residues long. With V trimmed by 5 bases and J by 3 bases, 15 bases remained unmatched. Germline-derived CDR1 and CDR2 are SEHNR and FQNEAQ (reference sequence). The CDR3 DNA follows: TGTGCCAGCAGCCAACGAATCCCCGTCGGGACTAGCTACAATGAGCAGTTCTTC. Its translation: CASSQRIPVGTSYNEQFF. The complete variable domain, with remaining parts taken from reference TRBV7-9 and TRBJ2-1, reads DTGVSQNPRHKITKRGQNVTFRCDPISEHNRLYWYRQTLGQGPEFLTYFQNEAQLEKSRLLSDRFSAERPKGSFSTLEIQRTEQGDSAMYLCASSQRIPVGTSYNEQFFGPGTRLTVL.

The CDR3 reads CASSQGSSGRGDTQYF. The CDR3 region has the DNA TGCGCCAGCAGCCAAGGATCTAGCGGGAGGGGGGATACGCAGTATTTT. The chain joins TRBV4-3 to TRBJ2-3; TRBD2 agrees at 12 bases. Germline loops: CDR1 LGHNA, CDR2 YSLEER. This CDR3 spans 16 amino acids. V shed 1 base and J 6 bases; nucleotides not matched to a gene: 5.

The rearrangement links TRBV9 to TRBJ2-7; 9 bases line up with TRBD1. After removal of 2 bases from V and 6 bases from J, the junction contained 6 bases not matched to a gene. There are 14 residues in the CDR3. The germline V gene has CDR1 SGDLS and CDR2 YYNGEE. The CDR3 loop is CASSVRDRVSEQYF. The CDR3 coding sequence is TGTGCCAGCAGCGTCCGGGACAGGGTTAGCGAGCAGTACTTC.

This chain connects TRBV7-9 to TRBJ1-2; 7 positions agree with TRBD1. With V trimmed by 3 bases and J by 3 bases, 7 bases remained unmatched. This CDR3 contains 15 residues. Germline V lookup: CDR1 SEHNR, CDR2 FQNEAQ (reference sequence). In DNA, the CDR3 is TGTGCCAGCAGCTTTGTAGGACAGGACTACTATGGCTACACCTTC. This translates into CASSFVGQDYYGYTF.

This clone was seen just once. The genes are TRBV4-1 and TRBJ2-1; D ambiguous. Looked up from germline, CDR1 is MGHRA and CDR2 is YSYEKL. With 3 bases removed from V and 10 bases from J, the gap between germline ends came to 19 bases. The CDR3 has 15 residues. In DNA form, the CDR3 reads TGCGCCAGCAGCCATTTATATGGGGTCTCATGGGAGCAGTTCTTC. Protein product: CASSHLYGVSWEQFF.

J is TRBJ2-5 and V is TRBV5-1; 11 bases match TRBD2. V was pared by 4 bases and J by 5 bases, with 7 bases of the junction left unmatched. CDR1 and CDR2 (germline): SGHRS, YFSETQ. The CDR3 spans 15 residues. The CDR3 DNA reads as TGCGCCAGCAGCGCGGGACTAGCGGTCCGGGAGACCCAGTACTTC. This gives the protein CASSAGLAVRETQYF.

The CDR3 reads CAIRKTSGRANEQYF. The CDR3 DNA follows: TGTGCCATCAGGAAAACTAGCGGGAGGGCCAACGAGCAGTACTTC. This sequence joins TRBV10-3 and TRBJ2-7; TRBD2 matches 13 bases. The CDR3 contains 15 residues. V lost 6 bases, J lost 5 bases, and 7 bases stayed unmatched. Germline-derived CDR1 and CDR2 are ENHRY and SYGVKD.

This chain uses TRBV5-4 with TRBJ1-1, with a tentative D call TRBD1 (6 bases). Looked up from germline, CDR1 is SGHNT and CDR2 is YYREEE (reference sequence). Trimming took off 3 bases at V and 5 bases at J, with 11 bases between the two ends. The CDR3 contains 13 residues. CDR3 DNA sequence: TGTGCCAGCAGCTCAAGACAGGTGACTGAAGCTTTCTTT. This gives the protein CASSSRQVTEAFF.

This chain joins TRBV30 and TRBJ2-5; 8 bases map to TRBD1. Trimming removed 0 bases from V and 2 bases from J; junction bases left unmatched: 5. Per germline, CDR1 GTSNPN and CDR2 SVGIG (reference sequence). The CDR3 covers 15 residues. In DNA form, the CDR3 reads TGTGCCTGGAGTGTAAGGGACAGGCATCAAGAGACCCAGTACTTC. This codes for CAWSVRDRHQETQYF.

V and J are TRBV28 and TRBJ1-2; D is possibly TRBD1 (5 bases). From germline, CDR1 is MDHEN and CDR2 SYDVKM. V lost 6 bases and J lost 4, with 18 bases in between. The CDR3 is 15 amino acids. The CDR3: CASSRTRADSYGYTF. The CDR3 DNA follows: TGTGCCAGCAGCCGAACCCGCGCCGACAGCTATGGCTACACCTTC.

The CDR3 loop is CASRPGAGAPYEQYF. CDR3 sequence (DNA): TGTGCCAGCAGGCCCGGAGCGGGAGCACCGTACGAGCAGTACTTC. The rearrangement joins TRBV7-6 to TRBJ2-7; 8 bases match TRBD2. The CDR3 loop spans 15 amino acids. V shed 6 bases, J shed 4 bases, and the junction held 11 bases outside the gene matches. Germline V gene lookup returns CDR1 SGHVS and CDR2 FNYEAQ.

This clone was recorded only once. V usage is TRBV1 and J usage is TRBJ2-5; TRBD2 was called by the table and not checked on the DNA. TRBV1 corresponds to a pseudogene. The CDR3 extends over 19 amino acids. The CDR3 region has the DNA TGCACCAGCAGCCAAGATAAGCCGGGACTAGCGGGAGGCCAAGAGACCCAGTACTTC. This gives the protein CTSSQDKPGLAGGQETQYF.

This chain links TRBV19 with TRBJ2-7; D uncertain. CDR1 and CDR2 from the germline V gene are LNHDA and SQIVND (reference sequence). The CDR3 contains 13 residues. Trimming took off 2 bases at V and 6 bases at J, with 11 bases between the two ends. CDR3 nucleotides: TGTGCCAGTAGTATAAGCCCGGTTAGCGAGCAGTACTTC. It encodes CASSISPVSEQYF.

The chain has TRBV5-6 and TRBJ2-1, with D uncertain. V gave up 4 bases and J gave up 7 bases, with 9 bases separating them. CDR3 length equals 12 residues. CDR1 is SGHDT and CDR2 is YYEEEE in the germline V gene. The CDR3 DNA reads as TGTGCCAGCAGCAGTGAGTGGAATGAGCAGTTCTTC. Amino acids: CASSSEWNEQFF.

This chain links TRBV12-5 with TRBJ2-5; tentative D call: TRBD2 (6 bases). The CDR3 consists of 15 residues. V dropped 0 bases and J dropped 2 bases, with 10 bases sitting between them. Germline-derived CDR1 and CDR2 are LGHNT and FRNRAP. The CDR3 reads CASGLVPSEQETQYF. In DNA form, the CDR3 reads TGTGCTAGTGGTTTGGTGCCTAGCGAGCAAGAGACCCAGTACTTC.

The chain combines TRBV7-9 with TRBJ2-7, with D hard to call. Germline V gives CDR1 SEHNR, CDR2 FQNEAQ (reference sequence). The germline V and J ends were trimmed by 5 bases and 3 bases, with 20 bases remaining between them. This CDR3 contains 16 residues. This CDR3 reads CASSPREGLALYEQYF. CDR3 nucleotide sequence: TGTGCCAGCAGCCCTAGGGAAGGCCTGGCCCTCTACGAGCAGTACTTC.

V is TRBV19 and J is TRBJ2-7; 9 bases fit TRBD1. This CDR3 is 14 amino acids long. The germline V gene encodes CDR1 LNHDA and CDR2 SQIVND (reference sequence). After removal of 11 bases from V and 3 bases from J, the junction contained 11 bases not matched to a gene. The CDR3 spells CAPQGASKGYEQYF. DNA for the CDR3: TGTGCCCCACAGGGGGCGTCTAAAGGCTACGAGCAGTACTTC.

The genes are TRBV9 and TRBJ2-3; D perhaps matches TRBD2 (6 bases). This CDR3 region has 15 residues. The V and J ends lost 0 bases and 4 bases respectively, with 12 bases between them. Germline assignment: CDR1 SGDLS and CDR2 YYNGEE. The DNA of the CDR3 is TGTGCCAGCAGCGTAGGGCCGCGGGGATCAGATACGCAGTATTTT. It specifies CASSVGPRGSDTQYF.

V is TRBV27 and J is TRBJ2-7, with D maybe TRBD1 (5 bases). The V gene lost 8 bases and the J gene lost 0 bases, with 17 bases spanning the gap. CDR1 and CDR2 (germline): MNHEY, SMNVEV (reference sequence). This CDR3 spans 15 amino acids. The CDR3 region is CASAHRFFSSYEQYF. In nucleotides, the CDR3 is TGTGCCAGCGCACACAGGTTCTTCAGCTCCTACGAGCAGTACTTC.

This chain links TRBV28 with TRBJ1-5; D ambiguous. The CDR3 has 15 residues. Germline V CDR1 and CDR2: MDHEN, SYDVKM. The germline V and J ends were trimmed by 3 bases and 7 bases, with 16 bases remaining between them. CDR3 protein: CASSLANDRRQPQHF. CDR3 coding DNA: TGTGCCAGCAGTTTGGCTAACGACCGGCGGCAGCCCCAGCATTTT.

This chain connects TRBV7-9 to TRBJ2-2, with 9 bases that match TRBD2. This CDR3 is 19 amino acids long. Trimming at V came to 1 base and at J to 0 bases, leaving 9 bases not matched to a gene. Germline CDR1 and CDR2: SEHNR and FQNEAQ (reference sequence). The CDR3 DNA sequence: TGTGCCAGCAGCTTAGTAGTGACTAGCGGACGTGCGAACACCGGGGAGCTGTTTTTT. Its translation: CASSLVVTSGRANTGELFF.

V and J are TRBV6-5 and TRBJ1-2; no clear D gene. Per the germline V gene, CDR1 is MNHEY and CDR2 is SVGAGI. The CDR3 runs 13 residues. V dropped 2 bases and J dropped 4 bases, with 8 bases sitting between them. CDR3 in DNA: TGTGCCAGCAGTTACGGGAGTTTCTATGGCTACACCTTC. It translates to CASSYGSFYGYTF.

V and J are TRBV19 and TRBJ1-2; D gene ambiguous. CDR1 LNHDA and CDR2 SQIVND come from the germline V gene (reference sequence). This CDR3 contains 15 residues. Trimming removed 0 bases at V and 1 base at J, with 9 bases between. Here the CDR3 reads CASSIDLWHNYGYTF. The CDR3 nucleotides read TGTGCCAGTAGTATAGACTTATGGCATAACTATGGCTACACCTTC.

This chain uses TRBV5-6 with TRBJ2-7; no firm D call. The CDR3 has 13 amino acids. Germline CDR1 and CDR2: SGHDT and YYEEEE. V dropped 2 bases and J dropped 4 bases, with 10 bases sitting between them. In DNA form, the CDR3 reads TGTGCCAGCAGCTTCGGGTTGGGATACGAGCAGTACTTC. Translated, it gives CASSFGLGYEQYF.

The chain couples TRBV6-1 to TRBJ2-7, with D possibly being TRBD1 or TRBD2 (5 bases each). The germline gives CDR1 MNHNS, CDR2 SASEGT. The CDR3 contains 13 residues. V dropped 7 bases and J dropped 0 bases, with 10 bases sitting between them. CDR3 protein: CASTGRRSYEQYF. The CDR3 DNA reads TGTGCCAGCACGGGGCGTCGCTCCTACGAGCAGTACTTC.

This chain joins TRBV7-6 and TRBJ2-7; D gene unclear. V lost 2 bases, J lost 5 bases, and 13 bases lay in between. CDR1 and CDR2 from the germline V gene are SGHVS and FNYEAQ. The CDR3 consists of 14 residues. In DNA, the CDR3 is TGTGCCAGCAGCTTATTGGCAACCCCCCACGAGCAGTACTTC. It specifies CASSLLATPHEQYF. The whole variable domain, filled in from reference TRBV7-6 and TRBJ2-7, reads GAGVSQSPRYKVTKRGQDVALRCDPISGHVSLYWYRQALGQGPEFLTYFNYEAQQDKSGLPNDRFSAERPEGSISTLTIQRTEQRDSAMYRCASSLLATPHEQYFGPGTRLTVT.

The rearrangement links TRBV6-6 to TRBJ2-1; 7 bases map to TRBD2. Trimming at V came to 6 bases and at J to 0 bases, leaving 5 bases not matched to a gene. This CDR3 has 15 residues. Germline CDR1 reads MNHNY; CDR2 reads SVGAGI (reference sequence). This CDR3 reads CASRGREASYNEQFF. The CDR3 DNA sequence: TGTGCCAGCAGGGGACGGGAGGCCTCCTACAATGAGCAGTTCTTC.

This clone was seen only once. The CDR3 spells CASSPYWTEAFF. The CDR3 DNA sequence: TGTGCCAGCAGTCCTTATTGGACTGAAGCTTTCTTT. The chain recombines TRBV6-1 with TRBJ1-1, with unresolved D. The germline V and J ends were trimmed by 5 bases and 5 bases, with 9 bases remaining between them. CDR1 and CDR2 (germline): MNHNS, SASEGT. The CDR3 contains 12 residues.

The chain recombines TRBV6-5 with TRBJ2-3, with 7 positions matching TRBD2. J was trimmed by 5 bases and V by 6 bases; bases with no gene match: 5. The CDR3 consists of 13 residues. The germline gives CDR1 MNHEY, CDR2 SVGAGI. The CDR3 region has the DNA TGTGCCAGCAGGGGAGGGGCGGGAGATACGCAGTATTTT. Translating it yields CASRGGAGDTQYF.

This sequence joins TRBV9 and TRBJ2-7, with D possibly being TRBD2 (7 bases). Trimming took off 0 bases at V and 2 bases at J, with 12 bases between the two ends. Germline CDR1 is SGDLS and CDR2 is YYNGEE. The CDR3 runs 15 residues. The CDR3 is CASSVGWGGPYEQYF. The CDR3 DNA sequence: TGTGCCAGCAGCGTAGGTTGGGGGGGCCCCTACGAGCAGTACTTC.

V is TRBV7-9 and J is TRBJ2-7; D might be TRBD2 (5 bases). The CDR3 has 13 amino acids. Trimming left V 5 bases short and J 2 bases short, with 10 bases between. Germline CDR1 and CDR2: SEHNR and FQNEAQ (reference sequence). Here the CDR3 DNA reads TGTGCCAGCAGCGCCGACGGGGCCTACGAGCAGTACTTC. This encodes CASSADGAYEQYF.

The chain's CDR3 is CASSNRLRGLIDEQYF. The CDR3 DNA follows: TGCGCCAGCAGCAACAGACTGAGGGGACTGATCGACGAGCAGTACTTC. The V call is TRBV4-1, the J call TRBJ2-7, with a tentative D call TRBD2 (6 bases). Germline assignment: CDR1 MGHRA and CDR2 YSYEKL. The CDR3 has 16 amino acids. Trimming removed 5 bases from V and 5 bases from J, with 22 bases in between.